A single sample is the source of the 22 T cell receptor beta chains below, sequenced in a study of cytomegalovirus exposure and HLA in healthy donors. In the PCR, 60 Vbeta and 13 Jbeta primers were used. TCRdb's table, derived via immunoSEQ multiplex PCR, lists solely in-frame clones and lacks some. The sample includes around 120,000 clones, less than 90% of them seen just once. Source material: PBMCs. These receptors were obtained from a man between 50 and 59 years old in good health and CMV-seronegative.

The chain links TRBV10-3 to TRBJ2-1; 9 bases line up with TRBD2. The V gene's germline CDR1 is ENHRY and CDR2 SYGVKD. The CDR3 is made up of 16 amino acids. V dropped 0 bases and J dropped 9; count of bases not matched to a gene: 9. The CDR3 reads CAISESPGLAQGEQFF. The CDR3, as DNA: TGTGCCATCAGTGAGTCACCGGGACTAGCCCAAGGTGAGCAGTTCTTC.

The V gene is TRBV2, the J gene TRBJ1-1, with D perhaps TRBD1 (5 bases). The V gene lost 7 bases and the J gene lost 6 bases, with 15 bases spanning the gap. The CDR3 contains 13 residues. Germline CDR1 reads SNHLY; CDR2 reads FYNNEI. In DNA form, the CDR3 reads TGTGCCAGCATGGGCAGGGTAAACGCTGAAGCTTTCTTT. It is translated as CASMGRVNAEAFF.

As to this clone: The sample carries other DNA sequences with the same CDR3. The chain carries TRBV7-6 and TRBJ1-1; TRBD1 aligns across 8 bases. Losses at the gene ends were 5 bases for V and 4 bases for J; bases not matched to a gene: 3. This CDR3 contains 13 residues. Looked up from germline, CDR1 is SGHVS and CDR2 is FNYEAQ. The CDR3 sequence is CASSLGQGTEAFF. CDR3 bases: TGTGCCAGCAGCCTCGGACAGGGCACTGAAGCTTTCTTT.

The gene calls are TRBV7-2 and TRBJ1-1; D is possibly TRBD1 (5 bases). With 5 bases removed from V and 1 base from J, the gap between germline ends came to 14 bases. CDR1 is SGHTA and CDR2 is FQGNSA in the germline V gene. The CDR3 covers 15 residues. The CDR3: CASSPTPGWNTEAFF. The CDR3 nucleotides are TGTGCCAGCAGCCCAACCCCAGGGTGGAACACTGAAGCTTTCTTT.

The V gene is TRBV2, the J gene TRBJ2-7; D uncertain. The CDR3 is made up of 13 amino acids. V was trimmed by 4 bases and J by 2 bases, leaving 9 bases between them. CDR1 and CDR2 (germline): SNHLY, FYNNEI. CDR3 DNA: TGTGCCAGCAGTGCTCCCGGTCCCTACGAGCAGTACTTC. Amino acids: CASSAPGPYEQYF.

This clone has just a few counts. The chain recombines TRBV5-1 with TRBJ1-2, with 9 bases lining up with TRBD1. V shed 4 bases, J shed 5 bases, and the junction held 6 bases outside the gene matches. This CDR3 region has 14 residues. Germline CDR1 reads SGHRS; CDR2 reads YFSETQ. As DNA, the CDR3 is TGCGCCAGCAGCGCCGGGACAGGGTTATATGGCTACACCTTC. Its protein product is CASSAGTGLYGYTF.

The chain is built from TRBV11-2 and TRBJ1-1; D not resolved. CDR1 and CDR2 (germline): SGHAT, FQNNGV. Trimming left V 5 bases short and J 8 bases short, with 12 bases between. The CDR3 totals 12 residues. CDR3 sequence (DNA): TGTGCCAGCAGCGCTGGCCGACTCGAAGCTTTCTTT. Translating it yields CASSAGRLEAFF.

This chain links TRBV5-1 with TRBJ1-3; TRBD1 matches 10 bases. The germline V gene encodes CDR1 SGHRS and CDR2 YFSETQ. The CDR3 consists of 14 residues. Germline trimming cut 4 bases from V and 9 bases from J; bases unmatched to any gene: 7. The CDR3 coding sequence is TGCGCCAGCAGCCCCGACAGGGGGCGAAGCACCATATATTTT. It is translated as CASSPDRGRSTIYF. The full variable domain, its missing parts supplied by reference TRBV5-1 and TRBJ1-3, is KAGVTQTPRYLIKTRGQQVTLSCSPISGHRSVSWYQQTPGQGLQFLFEYFSETQRNKGNFPGRFSGRQFSNSRSEMNVSTLELGDSALYLCASSPDRGRSTIYFGEGSWLTVV.

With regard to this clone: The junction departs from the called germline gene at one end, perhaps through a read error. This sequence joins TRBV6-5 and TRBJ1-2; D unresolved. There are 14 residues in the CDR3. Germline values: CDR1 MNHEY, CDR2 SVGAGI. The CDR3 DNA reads TGTGCCAGCAGTTTCAATCGACGGGTCGATGGCTACCCCTTC. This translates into CASSFNRRVDGYPF.

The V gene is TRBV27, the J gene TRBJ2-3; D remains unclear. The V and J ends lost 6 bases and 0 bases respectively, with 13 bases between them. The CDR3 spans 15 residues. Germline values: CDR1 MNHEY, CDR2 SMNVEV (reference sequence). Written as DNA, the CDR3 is TGTGCCAGCAGCTACGGGTCGCGCAGCACAGATACGCAGTATTTT. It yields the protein CASSYGSRSTDTQYF.

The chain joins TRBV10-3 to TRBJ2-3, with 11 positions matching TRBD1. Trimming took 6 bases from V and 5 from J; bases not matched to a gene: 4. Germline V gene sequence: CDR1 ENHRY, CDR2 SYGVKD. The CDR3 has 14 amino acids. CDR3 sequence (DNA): TGTGCCATCAGGGGGGACAGGGGGGTAGATACGCAGTATTTT. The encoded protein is CAIRGDRGVDTQYF.

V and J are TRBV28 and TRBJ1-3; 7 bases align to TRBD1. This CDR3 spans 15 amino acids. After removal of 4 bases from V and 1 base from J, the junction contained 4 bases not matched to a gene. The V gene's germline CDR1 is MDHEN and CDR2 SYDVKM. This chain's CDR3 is CASSSHRGSGNTIYF. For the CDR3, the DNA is TGTGCCAGCAGTTCCCACAGGGGTTCTGGAAACACCATATATTTT. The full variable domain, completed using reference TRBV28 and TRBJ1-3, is DVKVTQSSRYLVKRTGEKVFLECVQDMDHENMFWYRQDPGLGLRLIYFSYDVKMKEKGDIPEGYSVSREKKERFSLILESASTNQTSMYLCASSSHRGSGNTIYFGEGSWLTVV.

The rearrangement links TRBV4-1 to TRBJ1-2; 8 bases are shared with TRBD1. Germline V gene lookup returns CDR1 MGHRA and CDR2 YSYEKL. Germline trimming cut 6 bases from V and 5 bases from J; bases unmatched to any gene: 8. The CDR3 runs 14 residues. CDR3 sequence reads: CASRPGQDGYGYTF. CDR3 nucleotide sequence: TGCGCCAGCAGGCCGGGACAGGACGGATATGGCTACACCTTC.

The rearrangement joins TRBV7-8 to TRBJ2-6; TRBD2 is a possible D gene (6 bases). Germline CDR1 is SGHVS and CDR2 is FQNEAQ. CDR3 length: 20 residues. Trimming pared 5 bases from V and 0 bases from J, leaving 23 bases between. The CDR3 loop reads CASSPSVLRGLNSGANVLTF. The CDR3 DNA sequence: TGTGCCAGCAGCCCCTCCGTTTTGCGGGGCCTTAACTCTGGGGCCAACGTCCTGACTTTC.

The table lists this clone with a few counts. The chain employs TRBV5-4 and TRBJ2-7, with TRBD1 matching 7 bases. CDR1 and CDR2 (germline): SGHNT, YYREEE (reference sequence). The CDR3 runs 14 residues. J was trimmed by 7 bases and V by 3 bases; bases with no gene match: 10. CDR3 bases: TGTGCCAGCAGCTCGGGACAGCGTATAGGTGAGCAGTACTTC. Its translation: CASSSGQRIGEQYF.

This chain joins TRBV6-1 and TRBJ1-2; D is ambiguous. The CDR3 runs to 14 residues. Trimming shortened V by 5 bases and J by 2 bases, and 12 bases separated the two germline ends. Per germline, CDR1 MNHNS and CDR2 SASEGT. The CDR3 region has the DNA TGTGCCAGCAGTCCGCGGGAGGAAAACTATGGCTACACCTTC. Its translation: CASSPREENYGYTF.

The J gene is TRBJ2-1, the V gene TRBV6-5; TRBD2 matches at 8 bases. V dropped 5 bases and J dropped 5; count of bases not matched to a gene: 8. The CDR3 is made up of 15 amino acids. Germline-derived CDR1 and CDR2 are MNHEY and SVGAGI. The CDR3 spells CASSRPGLADNEQFF. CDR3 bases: TGTGCCAGCAGTAGACCCGGACTAGCTGACAATGAGCAGTTCTTC.

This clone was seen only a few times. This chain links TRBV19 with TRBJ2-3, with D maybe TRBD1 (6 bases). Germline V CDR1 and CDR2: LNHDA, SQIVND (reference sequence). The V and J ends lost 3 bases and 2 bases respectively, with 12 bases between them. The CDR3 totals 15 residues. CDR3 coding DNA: TGTGCCAGTAGTATTTATCAGGGGTCCACAGATACGCAGTATTTT. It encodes CASSIYQGSTDTQYF.

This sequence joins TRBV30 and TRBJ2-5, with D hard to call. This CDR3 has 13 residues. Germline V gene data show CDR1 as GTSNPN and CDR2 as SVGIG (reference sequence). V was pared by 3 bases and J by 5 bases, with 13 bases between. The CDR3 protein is CAWRRGWRETQYF. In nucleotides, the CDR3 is TGTGCCTGGAGGAGAGGCTGGCGGGAGACCCAGTACTTC.

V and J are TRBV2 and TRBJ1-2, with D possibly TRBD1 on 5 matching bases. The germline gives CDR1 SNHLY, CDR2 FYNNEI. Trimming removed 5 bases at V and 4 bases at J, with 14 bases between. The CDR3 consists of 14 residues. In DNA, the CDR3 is TGTGCCAGCAGTATACTGGAGGGGATCTATGGCTACACCTTC. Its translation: CASSILEGIYGYTF.

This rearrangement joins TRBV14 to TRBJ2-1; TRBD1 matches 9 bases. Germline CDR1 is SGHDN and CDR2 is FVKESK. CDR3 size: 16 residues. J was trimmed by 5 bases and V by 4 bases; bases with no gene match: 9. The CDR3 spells CASSRQVRQGDNEQFF. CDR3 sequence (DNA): TGTGCCAGCAGCCGACAAGTGAGACAGGGGGACAATGAGCAGTTCTTC.

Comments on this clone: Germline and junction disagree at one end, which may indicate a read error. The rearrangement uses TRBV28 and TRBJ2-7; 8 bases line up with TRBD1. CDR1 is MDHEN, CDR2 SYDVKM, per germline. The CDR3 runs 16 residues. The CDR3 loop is CASSFRGTGPYEQSNF. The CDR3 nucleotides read TGTGCCAGCAGTTTTCGCGGGACAGGCCCCTACGAGCAGTCCAATTTC.